One and the same sample provided the 21 T cell receptor beta chains below, sequenced in a study of cytomegalovirus exposure and HLA in healthy donors. The PCR made use of 60 Vbeta and 13 Jbeta primers. TCRdb keeps only in-frame clones here, not all; method: immunoSEQ multiplex PCR. The sample contains some 150,000 clones, 70% of which appear only once. The sequencing sample was made of PBMCs. The receptors derive from a woman aged 55 to 70 in good health and CMV-seropositive.

The V gene is TRBV5-1, the J gene TRBJ2-6, with 7 positions matching TRBD1. This CDR3 is 17 amino acids long. CDR1 and CDR2 (germline): SGHRS, YFSETQ. V was clipped by 5 bases and J by 2 bases; unmatched bases: 10. CDR3 DNA: TGCGCCAGCAGTCTGGGACAGCCGTCAACTGGGGCCAACGTCCTGACTTTC. It translates to CASSLGQPSTGANVLTF.

This sequence joins TRBV4-1 and TRBJ2-4, with 9 bases matching TRBD1. Trimming took 2 bases from V and 0 from J; bases not matched to a gene: 8. The CDR3 spans 18 residues. From germline, CDR1 is MGHRA and CDR2 YSYEKL. CDR3 sequence reads: CASSQPPGTGIAKNIQYF. CDR3 bases: TGCGCCAGCAGCCAACCCCCGGGGACAGGGATAGCCAAAAACATTCAGTACTTC.

The chain joins TRBV5-4 to TRBJ2-3, with 10 bases matching TRBD2. J lost 8 bases, V lost 4 bases, and 16 bases had no gene match. Germline loops: CDR1 SGHNT, CDR2 YYREEE (reference sequence). The CDR3 extends over 17 amino acids. CDR3 bases: TGTGCCAGCAGCGAGGGGAGCGGGAGGGCTCGGCCGAGTACGCAGTATTTT. It is translated as CASSEGSGRARPSTQYF.

This clone turned up a few times. This rearrangement joins TRBV30 to TRBJ2-2, with 7 bases that match TRBD2. The V gene's germline CDR1 is GTSNPN and CDR2 SVGIG (reference sequence). After removal of 7 bases from V and 6 bases from J, the junction contained 8 bases not matched to a gene. The CDR3 spans 13 residues. The CDR3 loop is CAYPGTIAGELFF. The DNA for the CDR3 is TGTGCCTATCCCGGGACTATAGCCGGGGAGCTGTTTTTT.

The table lists this clone with a count of one. V is TRBV7-6 and J is TRBJ2-2; no definite D call. Germline lookup yields CDR1 SGHVS and CDR2 FNYEAQ. CDR3 size: 14 residues. V shed 2 bases and J shed 0 bases, with 4 bases lying between them. CDR3 coding DNA: TGTGCCAGCAGCTTAAAGCCGAACACCGGGGAGCTGTTTTTT. The encoded protein is CASSLKPNTGELFF.

This rearrangement joins TRBV27 to TRBJ1-5, with 8 nucleotides matching TRBD1. This CDR3 comprises 13 residues. Losses at the gene ends were 5 bases for V and 7 bases for J; bases not matched to a gene: 4. Germline V gene data show CDR1 as MNHEY and CDR2 as SMNVEV (reference sequence). In DNA, the CDR3 is TGTGCCAGCAGTCGGGGGACAGGCCAGCCCCAGCATTTT. Translated: CASSRGTGQPQHF.

This clone was seen only a few times. The V gene is TRBV7-6, the J gene TRBJ1-2, with D unresolved. Germline V gene lookup returns CDR1 SGHVS and CDR2 FNYEAQ. The CDR3 consists of 14 residues. Trimming left V 5 bases short and J 6 bases short, with 16 bases between. This CDR3 is CASSIRPSGDGYTF. In nucleotides, the CDR3 is TGTGCCAGCAGCATACGACCCTCCGGGGATGGCTACACCTTC.

This clone was counted between two and nine times. The rearrangement uses TRBV30 and TRBJ2-7; perhaps TRBD2 as D (6 bases). V dropped 1 base and J dropped 6 bases, with 16 bases sitting between them. Per the germline V gene, CDR1 is GTSNPN and CDR2 is SVGIG (reference sequence). This CDR3 has 14 residues. CDR3 sequence (DNA): TGTGCCTGGAGTGCGGGGAGGTCTTACGGCGAGCAGTACTTC. It encodes CAWSAGRSYGEQYF.

The chain recombines TRBV6-5 with TRBJ2-2, with 8 bases that match TRBD2. Germline CDR1 MNHEY, CDR2 SVGAGI. V dropped 6 bases and J dropped 4; count of bases not matched to a gene: 4. This CDR3 is 14 amino acids long. The CDR3 DNA is TGTGCCAGCAGACTACGGGGGGGCACCGGGGAGCTGTTTTTT. Its protein is CASRLRGGTGELFF.

The gene calls are TRBV5-1 and TRBJ2-3, with D perhaps TRBD2 (6 bases). V was shortened by 0 bases and J by 14 bases, with 16 bases between the two germline ends. In germline, CDR1 is SGHRS, CDR2 YFSETQ. The CDR3 is 13 amino acids. In DNA, the CDR3 is TGCGCCAGCAGCTTGGTCGGGGGAGCACTTTGGTATTTT. Translated: CASSLVGGALWYF.

V gene TRBV6-5 combines with J gene TRBJ2-7, with no clear D. CDR3 size: 12 residues. Germline CDR1 is MNHEY and CDR2 is SVGAGI. The ends were cut back, 2 bases at V and 3 bases at J, with 5 bases in the middle. CDR3 DNA sequence: TGTGCCAGCAGTTACCCGGGCTACGAGCAGTACTTC. This translates into CASSYPGYEQYF.

The V call is TRBV29-1, the J call TRBJ1-2; maybe TRBD1 (5 bases). V dropped 3 bases and J dropped 8 bases, with 13 bases sitting between them. Germline CDR1 SQVTM, CDR2 ANQGSEA. The CDR3 sequence is 12 residues long. CDR3 loop: CSVDSGARGYTF. In DNA form, the CDR3 reads TGCAGCGTTGATAGTGGGGCCCGCGGCTACACCTTC.

This chain links TRBV27 with TRBJ2-1, with TRBD2 matching over 10 bases. Germline trimming cut 0 bases from V and 9 bases from J; bases unmatched to any gene: 5. Germline loops: CDR1 MNHEY, CDR2 SMNVEV (reference sequence). The CDR3 sequence is 15 residues long. This chain's CDR3 is CASSLSTSGTAEQFF. CDR3 DNA sequence: TGTGCCAGCAGTTTATCTACTAGCGGGACTGCTGAGCAGTTCTTC.

The chain links TRBV10-3 to TRBJ2-1; the match to TRBD2 covers 7 bases. The J segment lost 7 bases and the V segment lost 8 bases, leaving 14 bases of the junction unmatched. This CDR3 is 15 amino acids long. Germline values: CDR1 ENHRY, CDR2 SYGVKD. In DNA, the CDR3 is TGTGCCATCGGAGGTCCTGCGGGAGTAGGTAATGAGCAGTTCTTC. This gives the protein CAIGGPAGVGNEQFF.

This clone occurred once. The V and J genes are TRBV6-1 and TRBJ2-7, with a weak D call TRBD2 (6 bases). There are 14 residues in the CDR3. Germline CDR1 MNHNS, CDR2 SASEGT. The germline V and J ends were trimmed by 2 bases and 4 bases, with 12 bases remaining between them. CDR3: CASSELAVDYEQYF. In DNA form, the CDR3 reads TGTGCCAGCAGTGAATTAGCGGTAGATTACGAGCAGTACTTC.

The chain joins TRBV12-5 to TRBJ2-5, with 7 nucleotides matching TRBD1. V dropped 6 bases and J dropped 4; count of bases not matched to a gene: 5. This CDR3 comprises 13 residues. Looked up from germline, CDR1 is LGHNT and CDR2 is FRNRAP. The CDR3 region is CASGPKGAETQYF. Here the CDR3 DNA reads TGTGCTAGTGGCCCGAAGGGGGCAGAGACCCAGTACTTC.

The genes are TRBV6-5 and TRBJ1-5; a possible D gene is TRBD1 (6 bases). CDR1 and CDR2 from the germline V gene are MNHEY and SVGAGI. The CDR3 sequence is 15 residues long. The V end lost 6 bases, the J end lost 5 bases, and 17 bases lay between the germline ends. CDR3 sequence (DNA): TGTGCCAGCAGCCGAGGGGGTATCGGGGATCAGCCCCAGCATTTT. Protein sequence: CASSRGGIGDQPQHF.

The J gene is TRBJ1-1, the V gene TRBV10-2; D gene uncertain. CDR3 length equals 13 residues. V lost 6 bases to trimming and J lost 5 bases, with 13 bases between them. The germline gives CDR1 WSHSY, CDR2 SAAADI. The chain's CDR3 is CASSLRERTEAFF. The DNA of the CDR3 is TGCGCCAGCAGCCTGAGGGAGAGGACTGAAGCTTTCTTT.

The chain uses TRBV27 and TRBJ2-2, with TRBD1 matching over 7 bases. The V and J ends lost 7 bases and 2 bases, in that order; junction bases with no gene match: 4. This CDR3 spans 14 amino acids. Germline V CDR1 and CDR2: MNHEY, SMNVEV (reference sequence). The CDR3 is CASKTGYNTGELFF. CDR3 DNA: TGTGCCAGCAAGACAGGGTATAACACCGGGGAGCTGTTTTTT.

This clone was observed a few times. The rearrangement links TRBV6-1 to TRBJ2-1; no clear D. Trimming pared 3 bases from V and 9 bases from J, leaving 6 bases between. The CDR3 covers 11 residues. Germline values: CDR1 MNHNS, CDR2 SASEGT. The CDR3 bases are TGTGCCAGCAGTGATCGGTTTGAGCAGTTCTTC. Encoded protein: CASSDRFEQFF.

The genes are TRBV7-9 and TRBJ1-1; D ambiguous. Trimming cost V 6 bases and J 4 bases, with 12 bases left between them. The CDR3 length is 13 residues. CDR1 SEHNR and CDR2 FQNEAQ come from the germline V gene (reference sequence). CDR3 residues: CASSFTTSTEAFF. CDR3 in DNA: TGTGCCAGCAGTTTTACTACTAGCACTGAAGCTTTCTTT.